These T cell receptor beta chains were read from a single sample in a study of T cells in Graves' hyperthyroidism and ophthalmopathy. TCRdb re-called the multiplex PCR reads with MiXCR, one entry per CDR3 protein. The table includes 450,000 to 550,000 distinct CDR3 sequences, approximately 25% detected once. The sequenced sample consisted of blood. The receptors come from a woman aged 30 to 39 with Graves' ophthalmopathy. Both conserved end residues are part of each CDR3. The order of the fields is clone size, D gene, V gene, J gene, CDR3 DNA, CDR3 protein. The D gene is left open where the match is weak. Expanded clones are given a class, and other clones once, few, many or no size at all.

>many|TRBD2|TRBV5-1|TRBJ2-5
TGCGCCAGCAGCGAGGGGACTAGCGGGGGTCAGACCCAGTACTTC
CASSEGTSGGQTQYF
>many|-|TRBV7-2|TRBJ2-5
TGTGCCAGCAGCTTAATTTCAGGCGGTGAGACCCAGTACTTC
CASSLISGGETQYF
>many|-|TRBV6-5|TRBJ2-7
TGTGCCAGCAGTTACTCGCAGCAGGGTGTATCCTCCTACGAGCAGTACTTC
CASSYSQQGVSSYEQYF
>many|TRBD1|TRBV6-5|TRBJ1-6
TGTGCCAGCAGTTACCCCGCAGGGGGCTCACCCCTCCACTTT
CASSYPAGGSPLHF
>-|TRBD1|TRBV12-3/TRBV12-4|TRBJ1-3
TGTGCCAGCAGGGGTCCAGGGGGCTCTGGAAACACCATATATTTT
CASRGPGGSGNTIYF
>-|-|TRBV20-1|TRBJ1-1
TGCAGTCTTACCATCATGAACACTGAAGCTTTCTTT
CSLTIMNTEAFF
>-|TRBD1|TRBV2|TRBJ1-5
TGTGCCAGCAGTGAAGCGGCAGGGGGCCATCAGCCCCAGCATTTT
CASSEAAGGHQPQHF
>-|TRBD2|TRBV11-1|TRBJ2-7
TGTGCCAGCAGCCCAAACCGGGGGGTCCTCTCCTACGAGCAGTACTTC
CASSPNRGVLSYEQYF
>many|-|TRBV6-1|TRBJ2-7
TGTGCCAGCGCCCCAAGTTCGGGAAGCTCCTACGAGCAGTACTTC
CASAPSSGSSYEQYF
>-|-|TRBV20-1|TRBJ2-5
TGCAGTGCTAGAGGGGTGGGGCGTCGGAAAGAGACCCAGTACTTC
CSARGVGRRKETQYF